A selection of T cell receptor beta chains follows, all from one sample in a study of blood T cell repertoires in COVID-19. Repertoires were generated with immunoSEQ multiplex PCR, while TCRdb's copy carries only in-frame clones and drops some. The sample consists of some 250,000 clones, 70% to 75% of them appearing once. Material for sequencing was peripheral blood. These receptors all stem from a woman aged 80 or over with acute or convalescent COVID-19. CDR3s include the opening cysteine and the closing phenylalanine or tryptophan. D genes are given only for firm matches. The size field is filled for only some rows; it gives once, few, many or a size class.

V gene	clone size	D gene	J gene	CDR3 protein	CDR3 DNA
TRBV25-1	.	.	TRBJ1-1	CASSDRNTEAFF	TGTGCCAGCAGTGACAGAAACACTGAAGCTTTCTTT
TRBV27	many	TRBD1	TRBJ2-7	CASSSGTGEYF	TGTGCCAGCAGTTCCGGGACAGGCGAATACTTC
TRBV2	.	TRBD2	TRBJ2-2	CASTLLAGVGTGELFF	TGTGCCAGCACCTTACTAGCGGGAGTTGGCACCGGGGAGCTGTTTTTT
TRBV29-1	.	.	TRBJ1-3	CSVAGGGGNTIYF	TGCAGCGTTGCGGGAGGAGGTGGAAACACCATATATTTT
TRBV3-1/TRBV3-2	few	.	TRBJ1-1	CASSQGFGGTEAFF	TGTGCCAGCAGCCAAGGTTTTGGGGGGACTGAAGCTTTCTTT
TRBV4-1	.	TRBD2	TRBJ2-3	CASSPLVAGGRNTDTQYF	TGCGCCAGCAGCCCCCTCGTTGCGGGAGGGCGTAACACAGATACGCAGTATTTT
TRBV7-9	.	TRBD1	TRBJ1-4	CASSLPGQGSEKLFF	TGTGCCAGCAGCCTACCGGGACAGGGGAGTGAAAAACTGTTTTTT
TRBV19	.	.	TRBJ2-3	CATAAGPRSGVDTQYF	TGTGCCACCGCCGCCGGGCCCAGGTCCGGGGTAGATACGCAGTATTTT
TRBV7-2	.	.	TRBJ2-1	CASSLVGRPYNEQFF	TGTGCCAGCAGCTTAGTCGGCAGGCCCTACAATGAGCAGTTCTTC
TRBV9	.	TRBD1	TRBJ2-3	CASSVTGAKDTQYF	TGTGCCAGCAGCGTGACAGGGGCGAAAGATACGCAGTATTTT
TRBV4-1	.	.	TRBJ2-3	CASSQVVSTDTQYF	TGCGCCAGCAGCCAAGTCGTTAGCACAGATACGCAGTATTTT
TRBV7-2	.	.	TRBJ2-5	CASSLFFVGATQYF	TGTGCCAGCAGCTTATTCTTCGTGGGAGCGACCCAGTACTTC
TRBV5-1	.	.	TRBJ1-1	CASSLASQTEAFF	TGCGCCAGCAGCTTGGCCTCCCAGACTGAAGCTTTCTTT
TRBV5-8	once	TRBD1	TRBJ1-4	CASSRGQGGEKLFF	TGTGCCAGCAGCCGCGGACAGGGGGGTGAAAAACTGTTTTTT
TRBV7-9	.	TRBD1	TRBJ2-2	CASSHVRTGQGGNTGELFF	TGTGCCAGCAGCCACGTAAGGACAGGCCAAGGGGGAAACACCGGGGAGCTGTTTTTT
TRBV3-1/TRBV3-2	.	.	TRBJ2-5	CASSLAVGGETQYF	TGTGCCAGCAGCCTAGCGGTGGGGGGAGAGACCCAGTACTTC
TRBV12-3/TRBV12-4	.	TRBD1	TRBJ2-7	CASKEPGQGEQYF	TGTGCCAGCAAAGAACCGGGACAGGGAGAGCAGTACTTC
TRBV6-2/TRBV6-3	.	TRBD1	TRBJ1-2	CASSSGQVSNYGYTF	TGTGCCAGCAGTTCCGGACAGGTCTCTAACTATGGCTACACCTTC
TRBV4-1	.	TRBD2	TRBJ2-1	CASSQGAAGGSYNEQFF	TGCGCCAGCAGCCAAGGGGCAGCGGGAGGCTCCTACAATGAGCAGTTCTTC
TRBV2	.	.	TRBJ1-2	CASSVDTSNYGYTF	TGTGCCAGCAGTGTAGACACGTCTAACTATGGCTACACCTTC
TRBV12-3/TRBV12-4	.	.	TRBJ1-1	CASSFRENTEAFF	TGTGCCAGCAGTTTCCGCGAGAACACTGAAGCTTTCTTT
TRBV7-9	.	TRBD1	TRBJ2-3	CASSRQTGDTDTQYF	TGTGCCAGCAGCCGACAGACAGGGGACACAGATACGCAGTATTTT
TRBV6-1	.	TRBD1	TRBJ1-3	CASSEFPATGAGNTIYF	TGTGCCAGCAGTGAATTCCCCGCGACAGGGGCTGGAAACACCATATATTTT
TRBV20-1	.	TRBD1	TRBJ1-6	CSASPGTDNSPLHF	TGCAGTGCTAGTCCCGGGACAGATAATTCACCCCTCCACTTT
TRBV20-1	.	.	TRBJ2-7	CSARRQYEQYF	TGCAGTGCTAGAAGACAGTACGAGCAGTACTTC
TRBV27	.	TRBD2	TRBJ2-1	CASSLRREGRGYEQFF	TGTGCCAGCAGTTTACGGCGGGAGGGCCGCGGCTATGAGCAGTTCTTC
TRBV12-3/TRBV12-4	.	TRBD2	TRBJ2-7	CASSTPGGGGQYF	TGTGCCAGCAGTACTCCGGGGGGAGGTGGGCAGTACTTC
TRBV12-3/TRBV12-4	.	.	TRBJ2-7	CASIRYEQYF	TGTGCCAGCATCCGCTACGAGCAGTACTTC
TRBV5-1	.	TRBD1	TRBJ2-1	CASSVGQAVYEQFF	TGCGCCAGCAGCGTGGGACAGGCCGTTTATGAGCAGTTCTTC
TRBV7-9	.	.	TRBJ2-4	CASSLSTGRGNIQYF	TGTGCCAGCAGCTTATCCACAGGGAGGGGAAACATTCAGTACTTC
TRBV3-1/TRBV3-2	once	.	TRBJ1-3	CASSQGHSGNTIYF	TGTGCCAGCAGCCAAGGACACTCTGGAAACACCATATATTTT
TRBV19	.	.	TRBJ1-2	CASSSSKGAGNNYGYTF	TGTGCCAGTAGTTCCTCCAAGGGCGCGGGAAATAACTATGGCTACACCTTC
TRBV15	.	TRBD2	TRBJ2-1	CATKARREATFRNEQFF	TGTGCCACCAAAGCTAGGCGGGAGGCCACCTTTCGAAATGAGCAGTTCTTC
TRBV19	.	.	TRBJ1-1	CASSVDRNTEAFF	TGTGCCAGTAGTGTTGACAGGAACACTGAAGCTTTCTTT
TRBV6-5	.	TRBD2	TRBJ2-5	CASSYSAAGGQETQYF	TGTGCCAGCAGTTACTCCGCAGCGGGAGGGCAAGAGACCCAGTACTTC
TRBV5-4	.	.	TRBJ1-2	CASRGAALYGYTF	TGTGCCAGCAGGGGGGCAGCTCTCTATGGCTACACCTTC
TRBV28	.	.	TRBJ2-7	CASSQLGSAYEQYF	TGTGCCAGCAGCCAGCTGGGGAGTGCCTACGAGCAGTACTTC
TRBV2	.	.	TRBJ2-1	CASSDWRGISYNEQFF	TGTGCCAGCAGTGACTGGCGCGGGATCTCCTACAATGAGCAGTTCTTC
TRBV4-3	.	TRBD1	TRBJ2-1	CASSQGSGTGYYEQFF	TGCGCCAGCAGCCAAGGCTCCGGGACAGGTTACTATGAGCAGTTCTTC
TRBV20-1	.	.	TRBJ1-5	CSASSGGRGSNQPQHF	TGCAGTGCTAGTTCCGGGGGGCGCGGGAGCAATCAGCCCCAGCATTTT
TRBV27	.	TRBD1	TRBJ1-1	CASSPWDRVNTEAFF	TGTGCCAGCAGTCCCTGGGACAGGGTAAACACTGAAGCTTTCTTT